Below, 16 T cell receptor beta chains from the same sample are listed, as sequenced in a study of T cell responses to AZD1222 COVID-19 vaccine. Data came from immunoSEQ multiplex PCR; TCRdb stores just in-frame clones and leaves some out. The sample includes 30,000 to 35,000 clones, about 80% of them seen just once. The source material was peripheral blood, sampled 28 days after the second AZD1222 dose. The receptors shown here come from an adult who received the AZD1222 COVID-19 vaccine.

This clone has only one observation. The V call is TRBV7-3, the J call TRBJ2-3; 8 bases agree with TRBD2. Trimming removed 2 bases from V and 6 bases from J; junction bases left unmatched: 7. This CDR3 contains 15 residues. Germline CDR1 is SGHTA and CDR2 is FQGTGA. CDR3 sequence: CASSLVGGRRDTQYF. CDR3 nucleotides: TGTGCCAGCAGCTTAGTGGGCGGGAGGCGGGATACGCAGTATTTT.

This chain uses TRBV10-2 with TRBJ2-2, with D possibly being TRBD2 (6 bases). This CDR3 is built from 13 residues. Germline CDR1 and CDR2: WSHSY and SAAADI. The V end lost 5 bases, the J end lost 4 bases, and 8 bases lay between the germline ends. The DNA for the CDR3 is TGCGCCAGCAGTTTGGGGGGCACCGGGGAGCTGTTTTTT. This codes for CASSLGGTGELFF.

The chain recombines TRBV3-1 (or the pseudogene TRBV3-2) with TRBJ1-1; weak D call: TRBD1 (6 bases). Trimming left V 6 bases short and J 1 base short, with 12 bases between. This CDR3 comprises 14 residues. Per germline, CDR1 LGHDT and CDR2 YNNKEL (reference sequence). Here the CDR3 reads CASSLGAGNTEAFF. The CDR3 DNA reads TGTGCCAGCAGTTTGGGGGCTGGGAACACTGAAGCTTTCTTT.

In this sample, this clone turned up a few times. One junction end disagrees with the germline gene, perhaps due to a read error. The rearrangement links TRBV7-2 to TRBJ2-2; D is ambiguous. The V gene's germline CDR1 is SGHTA and CDR2 FQGNSA. The CDR3 extends over 12 amino acids. The chain's CDR3 is CASSLLIARPVF. CDR3 in DNA: TGTGCCAGCAGCTTATTGATTGCCCGGCCGGTTTTT.

This chain connects TRBV20-1 to TRBJ1-1; D call uncertain. The V end lost 8 bases, the J end lost 2 bases, and 9 bases lay between the germline ends. In germline, CDR1 is DFQATT, CDR2 SNEGSKA (reference sequence). The CDR3 runs 11 residues. CDR3 in DNA: TGCAGTATAGTCGCTAACACTGAAGCTTTCTTT. Residues: CSIVANTEAFF.

The V and J genes are TRBV11-3 and TRBJ2-2; D is possibly TRBD1 (6 bases). The V and J ends lost 5 bases and 5 bases respectively, with 15 bases between them. The germline CDR1 and CDR2 sequences are SGHNT and YENEEA. The CDR3 has 15 amino acids. CDR3 sequence reads: CASSPPGHLTGELFF. The CDR3 DNA reads as TGTGCCAGCAGCCCCCCGGGACACTTGACCGGGGAGCTGTTTTTT.

This chain links TRBV5-1 with TRBJ1-4; a possible D gene is TRBD1 (5 bases). V shed 3 bases and J shed 5 bases, with 14 bases lying between them. Germline V gives CDR1 SGHRS, CDR2 YFSETQ. The CDR3 length is 15 residues. Here the CDR3 reads CASSYSGRGNEKLFF. The CDR3 coding sequence is TGCGCCAGCAGCTATTCGGGGAGGGGCAATGAAAAACTGTTTTTT.

The chain recombines TRBV5-5 with TRBJ2-5, with 10 bases matching TRBD1. The junction had 4 bases not matched to a gene; V was cut back by 4 bases and J by 1 base. The CDR3 consists of 15 residues. Per germline, CDR1 SGHKS and CDR2 YYEKEE (reference sequence). The chain's CDR3 is CASSEGQGPQETQYF. DNA of the CDR3: TGTGCCAGCAGCGAGGGACAGGGGCCCCAAGAGACCCAGTACTTC.

This clone has a handful of counts. J is TRBJ2-5 and V is TRBV7-9; D remains ambiguous. The germline V gene has CDR1 SEHNR and CDR2 FQNEAQ (reference sequence). This CDR3 has 12 amino acids. The V and J ends lost 4 bases and 5 bases respectively, with 8 bases between them. DNA for the CDR3: TGTGCCAGCAGCTCCCTGTCCGAGACCCAGTACTTC. Its translation is CASSSLSETQYF.

The gene calls are TRBV7-2 and TRBJ2-2; D not resolved. Germline V gene sequence: CDR1 SGHTA, CDR2 FQGNSA. The CDR3 has 15 amino acids. The ends were cut back, 1 base at V and 1 base at J, with 7 bases in the middle. CDR3 loop: CASSLVYMNTGELFF. The CDR3 DNA sequence: TGTGCCAGCAGCTTAGTCTATATGAACACCGGGGAGCTGTTTTTT. The full variable domain, rest sourced from reference TRBV7-2 and TRBJ2-2, is GAGVSQSPSNKVTEKGKDVELRCDPISGHTALYWYRQSLGQGLEFLIYFQGNSAPDKSGLPSDRFSAERTGGSVSTLTIQRTQQEDSAVYLCASSLVYMNTGELFFGEGSRLTVL.

The chain links TRBV29-1 to TRBJ1-2; D is unclear. The germline CDR1 and CDR2 sequences are SQVTM and ANQGSEA. The CDR3 is 14 residues long. The V end was cut by 2 bases, the J end by 5 bases, with 15 bases between. CDR3 DNA sequence: TGCAGCGTTGAACCTGCGTCAGGCCAGTATGGCTACACCTTC. It yields the protein CSVEPASGQYGYTF.

Worth noting for this clone: Relative to the germline gene, one junction end is altered; a read error may explain this. This chain joins TRBV7-3 and TRBJ1-2; 7 bases line up with TRBD1. Germline lookup yields CDR1 SGHTA and CDR2 FQGTGA. The CDR3 is made up of 12 amino acids. CDR3 in amino acids: CASSLTTGPRTF. The CDR3 DNA reads TGTGCCAGCAGCCTAACGACAGGGCCACGCACCTTC.

V and J are TRBV7-9 and TRBJ1-5; the D gene is possibly TRBD1 (6 bases). This CDR3 comprises 14 residues. Trimming took off 3 bases at V and 5 bases at J, with 11 bases between the two ends. The germline gives CDR1 SEHNR, CDR2 FQNEAQ (reference sequence). This chain's CDR3 is CASSFGGQDQPQHF. As DNA, the CDR3 is TGTGCCAGCAGCTTCGGGGGGCAAGATCAGCCCCAGCATTTT.

The gene calls are TRBV19 and TRBJ1-5; the D is unclear. The CDR3 is 13 amino acids. Germline V lookup: CDR1 LNHDA, CDR2 SQIVND (reference sequence). Deletions cut 3 bases from V and 4 bases from J, with 7 bases between. The CDR3 nucleotides read TGTGCCAGTAGTATTGGACCGAATCAGCCCCAGCATTTT. As protein: CASSIGPNQPQHF.

The V and J genes are TRBV5-4 and TRBJ1-1, with unresolved D. Germline V CDR1 and CDR2: SGHNT, YYREEE (reference sequence). This CDR3 is built from 15 residues. Trimming stripped 2 bases from V and 1 base from J, with 12 bases between. CDR3: CASSFLTGRNTEAFF. CDR3 DNA: TGTGCCAGCAGCTTTTTGACGGGCAGGAACACTGAAGCTTTCTTT.

The chain couples TRBV6-1 to TRBJ1-2, with 8 bases aligning to TRBD1. CDR1 is MNHNS and CDR2 is SASEGT in the germline V gene. The CDR3 has 14 residues. After removal of 6 bases from V and 13 bases from J, the junction contained 16 bases not matched to a gene. The CDR3 nucleotides read TGTGCCAGCAGCGGACACGAACAGGGGGGAGATACCACCTTC. Translated: CASSGHEQGGDTTF.